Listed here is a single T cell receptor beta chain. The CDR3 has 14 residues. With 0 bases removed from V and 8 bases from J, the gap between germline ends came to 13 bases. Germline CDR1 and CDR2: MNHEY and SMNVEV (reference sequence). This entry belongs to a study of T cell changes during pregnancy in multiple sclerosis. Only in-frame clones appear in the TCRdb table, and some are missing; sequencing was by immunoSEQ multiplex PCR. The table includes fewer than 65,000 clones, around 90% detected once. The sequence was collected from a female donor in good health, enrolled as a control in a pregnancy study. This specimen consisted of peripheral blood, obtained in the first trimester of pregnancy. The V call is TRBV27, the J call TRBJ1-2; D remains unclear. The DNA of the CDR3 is TGTGCCAGCAGTTTATCGGGAGACGCCCTAGGCTACACCTTC. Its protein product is CASSLSGDALGYTF.